Sequencing of this T cell receptor (beta chain) was carried out in a study of identical twins. Study-level points and caveats: Insertions were fewer in abundant cord blood beta clonotypes, whereas memory repertoires showed none of this pattern.

To note about this clonotype: Its target is unknown.

CDR1 and CDR2 (germline): SGHAT, FQNNGV. The ends lost 4 bases at V and 4 bases at J; junction bases unmatched: 14. The CDR3 runs 18 residues. A universal primer binding site was introduced by template switching. The final cDNA contained unique molecular identifiers. TCRdb called the 5' RACE reads again in MiXCR, with one record for every CDR3 protein. The table has nearly 900,000 distinct CDR3 sequences, roughly an eighth seen once; the top ten hold around 1.6%. This same sample was also part of a study on yellow fever vaccine responses in identical twins.

The chain carries TRBV11-2 and TRBJ2-1; 9 positions agree with TRBD2. The receptor was derived from a woman aged 18-29 years in good health. The material sequenced was PBMCs. CDR3 nucleotides: TGTGCCAGCAGCTACTCGGGCGGGAGGGCCCTCGAATACAATGAGCAGTTCTTC. Translated, it gives CASSYSGGRALEYNEQFF.